These 9 T cell receptor beta chains share one sample of origin, sequenced in a study of neurological immune-mediated disorders (dated by TCRdb to about 2019). Receptor libraries were prepared by 5' RACE. These reads were obtained on an Illumina HiSeq 2500. The public reads were quality trimmed at Q25 with fastp and then assembled into clones with MiXCR by TCRdb, keeping productive beta chains. Rows matching on CDR3 protein sequence are summarized as one entry with the most common DNA and genes. This sample lists 30,000 to 35,000 distinct CDR3 sequences; roughly 25% were detected once. The ten biggest clones cover about 27% of the sample. Sequencing input: CD4+ T cells from blood. Receptors originate from a man in his fifties or sixties with HTLV-1-associated myelopathy (HAM/TSP).

In this sample, this clonotype turned up many times. This rearrangement joins TRBV12-3 or TRBV12-4 to TRBJ2-5; D might be TRBD1 (6 bases). V was pared by 6 bases and J by 3 bases, with 8 bases between. The CDR3 totals 12 residues. CDR3 region: CASRQGEETQYF. The CDR3 nucleotides read TGTGCCAGCAGACAGGGAGAAGAGACCCAGTACTTC.

This clonotype was observed many times. The genes are TRBV7-9 and TRBJ2-1, with 10 bases identical to TRBD2. CDR1 and CDR2 from the germline V gene are SEHNR and FQNEAQ (reference sequence). The CDR3 runs 15 residues. V shed 5 bases and J 7 bases; nucleotides not matched to a gene: 8. The CDR3 loop reads CASSTRTSGRNEQFF. The CDR3 DNA is TGTGCCAGCAGCACCCGGACTAGCGGCCGGAATGAGCAGTTCTTC.

This clonotype was seen repeatedly, ten times or more. One end of the junction fails to match germline, which may point to a read error. V gene TRBV20-1 combines with J gene TRBJ2-7; TRBD2 matches 7 bases. CDR1 and CDR2 (germline): DFQATT, SNEGSKA (reference sequence). The CDR3 loop spans 14 amino acids. The CDR3 reads CSAEGLLNYEQYHF. For the CDR3, the DNA is TGCAGTGCGGAGGGACTACTAAACTACGAGCAGTACCACTTC.

The CDR3 DNA reads TGTGCCAGCAGGCCTTCAGGTTACGAGCAGTACTTC. Its translation is CASRPSGYEQYF. The chain is built from TRBV28 and TRBJ2-7; the D is unclear. V was trimmed by 6 bases and J by 4 bases, leaving 10 bases between them. This CDR3 region has 12 residues. Germline loops: CDR1 MDHEN, CDR2 SYDVKM. Full variable domain (rest looked up from reference TRBV28 and TRBJ2-7): DVKVTQSSRYLVKRTGEKVFLECVQDMDHENMFWYRQDPGLGLRLIYFSYDVKMKEKGDIPEGYSVSREKKERFSLILESASTNQTSMYLCASRPSGYEQYFGPGTRLTVT.

The sample holds many counts of this clonotype. The chain has TRBV18 and TRBJ2-3; TRBD1 matches 7 bases. CDR1 and CDR2 (germline): KGHSH, LQKENI. The CDR3 is made up of 16 amino acids. V lost 5 bases, J lost 4 bases, and 12 bases stayed unmatched. In DNA form, the CDR3 reads TGTGCCAGCTCATACGACAGGGCATCTCGATCAGATACGCAGTATTTT. Translation: CASSYDRASRSDTQYF.

This clonotype was counted ten times or more. The rearrangement uses TRBV6-5 and TRBJ1-1, with a possible D match to TRBD1 (5 bases). Trimming took 4 bases from V and 5 from J, leaving 17 bases between them. Looked up from germline, CDR1 is MNHEY and CDR2 is SVGAGI. The CDR3 is 15 residues long. The CDR3 here is CASSWSGGIGTEAFF. The CDR3, as DNA: TGTGCCAGCAGTTGGTCGGGGGGGATCGGGACTGAAGCTTTCTTT.

This clonotype has a count of ten or more. The gene calls are TRBV7-6 and TRBJ2-5; 12 bases match TRBD2. Trimming took 2 bases from V and 5 from J; bases not matched to a gene: 3. Germline V gene lookup returns CDR1 SGHVS and CDR2 FNYEAQ. CDR3 size: 15 residues. The CDR3 is CASSLLAGGRETQYF. CDR3 nucleotide sequence: TGTGCCAGCAGCTTACTAGCGGGGGGGCGTGAGACCCAGTACTTC.

This clonotype was counted ten times or more. For the CDR3, the DNA is TGTGCCATCAGTGAGTCTGGGGGCAGTCAGCCCCAGCATTTT. It translates to CAISESGGSQPQHF. This rearrangement joins TRBV10-3 to TRBJ1-5; perhaps TRBD1 as D (6 bases). V dropped 0 bases and J dropped 6 bases, with 9 bases sitting between them. This CDR3 is 14 amino acids long. Germline CDR1 ENHRY, CDR2 SYGVKD.

This clonotype was detected ten times or more. J is TRBJ2-5 and V is TRBV3-1, with D unresolved. CDR3 size: 12 residues. Deletions cut 2 bases from V and 2 bases from J, with 3 bases between. Germline-derived CDR1 and CDR2 are LGHDT and YNNKEL (reference sequence). Here the CDR3 reads CASSQRQETQYF. The DNA for the CDR3 is TGTGCCAGCAGCCAACGGCAAGAGACCCAGTACTTC.